These 24 T cell receptor beta chains were sequenced from one sample in a study of CD8 T cells in ankylosing spondylitis. Study-wide results and caveats: In ankylosing spondylitis blood, a motif of seven or eight highly homologous TCR beta variants appeared characteristic.

No antigen has been identified for these receptors. MiXCR, run by TCRdb on the 5' RACE reads, gives a single entry per CDR3 protein. The sample contains over 450,000 distinct CDR3 sequences, more than 9.5% of which appear only once. Input material: blood, either unsorted or a sorted T cell fraction (not recorded which). The receptors were gathered from a male donor with ankylosing spondylitis.

This clonotype showed up just a few times. The chain has TRBV5-1 and TRBJ1-1; a weak D match, TRBD1 (5 bases). Trimming cost V 4 bases and J 1 base, with 11 bases left between them. This CDR3 region has 14 residues. From germline, CDR1 is SGHRS and CDR2 YFSETQ. CDR3 bases: TGCGCCAGCAGCGGGGGGGGAGGGAACACTGAAGCTTTCTTT. It encodes CASSGGGGNTEAFF. Variable domain in full (rest from reference TRBV5-1 and TRBJ1-1): KAGVTQTPRYLIKTRGQQVTLSCSPISGHRSVSWYQQTPGQGLQFLFEYFSETQRNKGNFPGRFSGRQFSNSRSEMNVSTLELGDSALYLCASSGGGGNTEAFFGQGTRLTVV.

The sample holds a few counts of this clonotype. CDR3 protein: CASSLGSRDDEKLFF. The CDR3 DNA follows: TGTGCCAGCAGCTTAGGTTCCAGGGATGATGAAAAACTGTTTTTT. J is TRBJ1-4 and V is TRBV11-2, with D possibly being TRBD1 (5 bases). The CDR3 contains 15 residues. The germline V gene encodes CDR1 SGHAT and CDR2 FQNNGV. Trimming took 1 base from V and 6 from J, leaving 12 bases between them.

In this sample, this clonotype turned up a few times. The CDR3 DNA follows: TGCAGTGCTAGGATGGCCAAGGGGAACACTGAAGCTTTCTTT. Translation: CSARMAKGNTEAFF. The chain combines TRBV20-1 with TRBJ1-1; the D is unclear. Trimming pared 3 bases from V and 1 base from J, leaving 12 bases between. Germline CDR1 reads DFQATT; CDR2 reads SNEGSKA (reference sequence). There are 14 residues in the CDR3.

Ten or more counts support this clonotype. The chain combines TRBV12-3 or TRBV12-4 with TRBJ1-1, with a weak D call TRBD1 (5 bases). This CDR3 is 14 amino acids long. The V end lost 7 bases, the J end lost 4 bases, and 16 bases lay between the germline ends. The CDR3 DNA is TGTGCCAGCAAGTTGGGGCCGGTGGGCACTGAAGCTTTCTTT. Translating gives CASKLGPVGTEAFF.

This clonotype has more than one count but fewer than ten. The chain has TRBV7-9 and TRBJ2-5; 7 nucleotides agree with TRBD1. CDR1 is SEHNR and CDR2 is FQNEAQ in the germline V gene (reference sequence). With V trimmed by 4 bases and J by 2 bases, 7 bases remained unmatched. The CDR3 contains 15 residues. The CDR3 reads CASSSHGTEQETQYF. The CDR3 bases are TGTGCCAGCAGCTCCCACGGGACAGAACAAGAGACCCAGTACTTC.

This clonotype was picked up a small number of times. In DNA, the CDR3 is TGTGCCAGCAGTGAACGCCCCCTAAGGGGGGGGTACAATGAGCAGTTCTTC. It yields the protein CASSERPLRGGYNEQFF. V is TRBV6-1 and J is TRBJ2-1; tentatively, D is TRBD2 (7 bases). Germline CDR1 and CDR2: MNHNS and SASEGT. Trimming pared 2 bases from V and 4 bases from J, leaving 18 bases between. The CDR3 sequence is 17 residues long.

This clonotype appeared many times. The rearrangement uses TRBV4-1 and TRBJ1-5; 8 nucleotides agree with TRBD1. With V trimmed by 0 bases and J by 5 bases, 12 bases remained unmatched. The CDR3 loop spans 18 amino acids. Looked up from germline, CDR1 is MGHRA and CDR2 is YSYEKL. CDR3 coding DNA: TGCGCCAGCAGCCAAGATCCGCGAGACAGGGGTCCGTATCAGCCCCAGCATTTT. Its translation is CASSQDPRDRGPYQPQHF.

This clonotype was counted a few times. The V call is TRBV3-1, the J call TRBJ2-7, with 13 bases aligning to TRBD2. The CDR3 loop spans 15 amino acids. V lost 4 bases to trimming and J lost 4 bases; unmatched junction nucleotides: 4. Germline V CDR1 and CDR2: LGHDT, YNNKEL (reference sequence). The CDR3 loop is CASSRTSGREYEQYF. The CDR3 DNA reads as TGTGCCAGCAGCCGCACTAGCGGGAGGGAGTACGAGCAGTACTTC.

The J gene is TRBJ2-7, the V gene TRBV2; possibly TRBD1 for D (5 bases). This CDR3 contains 12 residues. Trimming took 8 bases from V and 0 from J, leaving 8 bases between them. The V gene's germline CDR1 is SNHLY and CDR2 FYNNEI. For the CDR3, the DNA is TGTGCCAGCCAGGACAACTCCTACGAGCAGTACTTC. Its translation: CASQDNSYEQYF.

The chain combines TRBV6-6 with TRBJ2-7; D possibly corresponds to TRBD2 (5 bases). The V gene lost 8 bases and the J gene lost 5 bases, with 13 bases spanning the gap. Germline loops: CDR1 MNHNY, CDR2 SVGAGI (reference sequence). The CDR3 extends over 12 amino acids. CDR3 coding DNA: TGTGCCAGCTCGGACTCCCTGAACGAGCAGTACTTC. Its protein product is CASSDSLNEQYF.

CDR3: CSAQRGAGQPQHF. As DNA, the CDR3 is TGCAGTGCCCAGAGGGGGGCAGGTCAGCCCCAGCATTTT. This chain joins TRBV20-1 and TRBJ1-5, with a possible D match to TRBD1 (6 bases). V dropped 6 bases and J dropped 6 bases, with 15 bases sitting between them. The CDR3 has 13 residues. CDR1 DFQATT and CDR2 SNEGSKA come from the germline V gene (reference sequence).

This clonotype was detected only a few times. J is TRBJ2-1 and V is TRBV7-2; D gene ambiguous. Germline assignment: CDR1 SGHTA and CDR2 FQGNSA. V lost 1 base and J lost 6, with 10 bases in between. This CDR3 contains 14 residues. CDR3 bases: TGTGCCAGCAGCTTAGGGGTTTCACCCAATGAGCAGTTCTTC. Its translation: CASSLGVSPNEQFF.

This clonotype was counted at least ten times. This chain links TRBV28 with TRBJ2-2, with TRBD1 matching over 8 bases. The CDR3 has 14 amino acids. Germline lookup yields CDR1 MDHEN and CDR2 SYDVKM. V lost 4 bases, J lost 5 bases, and 3 bases stayed unmatched. DNA of the CDR3: TGTGCCAGCAGTTACCGACAGGGGACCGGGGAGCTGTTTTTT. Translated, it gives CASSYRQGTGELFF.

The table lists this clonotype with many counts. CDR3 amino acids: CASSPGTVGTGNEKLFF. As DNA, the CDR3 is TGTGCCAGCAGCCCCGGGACTGTAGGGACAGGGAATGAAAAACTGTTTTTT. The chain carries TRBV7-7 and TRBJ1-4; 9 bases match TRBD1. The CDR3 contains 17 residues. Trimming cost V 5 bases and J 5 bases; bases outside gene matches: 12. CDR1 SSHAT and CDR2 FNYEAQ come from the germline V gene (reference sequence). The whole variable domain, filled in from reference TRBV7-7 and TRBJ1-4, reads GAGVSQSPRYKVTKRGQDVTLRCDPISSHATLYWYQQALGQGPEFLTYFNYEAQPDKSGLPSDRFSAERPEGSISTLTIQRTEQRDSAMYRCASSPGTVGTGNEKLFFGSGTQLSVL.

This clonotype has more than one count but fewer than ten. The CDR3 loop is CASTREGTINEQFF. CDR3 sequence (DNA): TGTGCCAGCACTCGGGAGGGGACAATCAATGAGCAGTTCTTC. The chain links TRBV28 to TRBJ2-1; 8 positions match TRBD2. After removal of 7 bases from V and 6 bases from J, the junction contained 8 bases not matched to a gene. The germline CDR1 and CDR2 sequences are MDHEN and SYDVKM. CDR3 length: 14 residues.

The rearrangement links TRBV20-1 to TRBJ2-3; D remains ambiguous. This CDR3 region has 14 residues. V lost 4 bases, J lost 1 base, and 12 bases lay in between. Germline assignment: CDR1 DFQATT and CDR2 SNEGSKA (reference sequence). CDR3 protein: CSATKGRGTDTQYF. The CDR3 coding sequence is TGCAGTGCTACGAAGGGCCGAGGCACAGATACGCAGTATTTT.

This clonotype was seen at least ten times. The chain has TRBV7-9 and TRBJ2-3; D is possibly TRBD2 (6 bases). The ends were cut back, 4 bases at V and 4 bases at J, with 21 bases in the middle. This CDR3 is 17 amino acids long. Germline assignment: CDR1 SEHNR and CDR2 FQNEAQ (reference sequence). CDR3 region: CASSSGQEGEGSDTQYF. The CDR3, as DNA: TGTGCCAGCAGCTCCGGTCAGGAGGGAGAGGGATCAGATACGCAGTATTTT. Looking up the rest from reference TRBV7-9 and TRBJ2-3 gives the full variable domain: DTGVSQNPRHKITKRGQNVTFRCDPISEHNRLYWYRQTLGQGPEFLTYFQNEAQLEKSRLLSDRFSAERPKGSFSTLEIQRTEQGDSAMYLCASSSGQEGEGSDTQYFGPGTRLTVL.

Many counts were recorded for this clonotype. The chain carries TRBV12-3 or TRBV12-4 and TRBJ2-3; D unresolved. The ends were cut back, 5 bases at V and 0 bases at J, with 9 bases in the middle. The CDR3 runs to 14 residues. Here the CDR3 DNA reads TGTGCCAGCAGTCGGATATATAGCACAGATACGCAGTATTTT. Translating gives CASSRIYSTDTQYF.

In this sample, this clonotype turned up many times. The chain recombines TRBV4-1 with TRBJ1-4; 7 nucleotides align to TRBD1. The CDR3 totals 15 residues. The germline CDR1 and CDR2 sequences are MGHRA and YSYEKL. V gave up 5 bases and J gave up 7 bases; unmatched junction bases: 10. This CDR3 is CASSSNRGGVEKLFF. The CDR3 region has the DNA TGCGCCAGCAGCTCGAACAGGGGCGGCGTTGAAAAACTGTTTTTT.

This clonotype appeared a few times. The chain couples TRBV12-3 or TRBV12-4 to TRBJ2-7; 16 bases agree with TRBD2. CDR3 length: 17 residues. The J segment lost 3 bases and the V segment lost 5 bases, leaving 7 bases of the junction unmatched. CDR3 protein: CASSPGTSGRAFYEQYV. In nucleotides, the CDR3 is TGTGCCAGCAGTCCCGGGACTAGCGGGAGGGCCTTCTACGAGCAGTACGTC.

In this sample, this clonotype turned up a few times. This chain links TRBV6-5 with TRBJ2-3; D is possibly TRBD2 (6 bases). The CDR3 is 16 amino acids. V was trimmed by 2 bases and J by 2 bases, leaving 14 bases between them. Per the germline V gene, CDR1 is MNHEY and CDR2 is SVGAGI. As DNA, the CDR3 is TGTGCCAGCAGTTACCACAGAGGGAGGTCCACAGATACGCAGTATTTT. It codes for CASSYHRGRSTDTQYF.

Only a few counts were recorded for this clonotype. The chain employs TRBV11-2 and TRBJ2-3; D may be TRBD2 (5 bases). Germline assignment: CDR1 SGHAT and CDR2 FQNNGV. This CDR3 comprises 14 residues. The V and J ends lost 7 bases and 7 bases respectively, with 18 bases between them. The CDR3, as DNA: TGTGCCAGCACCCACGGTCCAAGCGGAAATACGCAGTATTTT. This codes for CASTHGPSGNTQYF.

The rearrangement uses TRBV6-2 or TRBV6-3 and TRBJ2-1; TRBD2 is a possible D gene (7 bases). V was clipped by 8 bases and J by 1 base, with 12 bases between them. The CDR3 loop spans 14 amino acids. Per the germline V gene, CDR1 is MNHEY and CDR2 is SVGEGT. The DNA for the CDR3 is TGTGCCAGCCGAAAGGGGGGGTCCTACAATGAGCAGTTCTTC. This codes for CASRKGGSYNEQFF.

This clonotype was observed a few times. CDR3 in amino acids: CSASSGGDYEQYV. CDR3 in DNA: TGCAGTGCTAGCTCCGGGGGGGACTACGAGCAGTACGTC. The genes are TRBV20-1 and TRBJ2-7; 8 bases map to TRBD2. The CDR3 length is 13 residues. The germline V gene encodes CDR1 DFQATT and CDR2 SNEGSKA (reference sequence). The J segment lost 3 bases and the V segment lost 3 bases, leaving 4 bases of the junction unmatched.